This T cell receptor beta chain appears in the sequencing data of a study of cytomegalovirus exposure and HLA in healthy donors. Study-level results: TCR beta sequences reportedly predicted the HLA-A and HLA-B alleles of most subjects accurately. TCR beta sequences numbering fewer than 20,000 were associated with HLA alleles at 0.05 false discovery rate in a later analysis. A later analysis reportedly found fewer N-insertions in an Asian-associated ancestry cluster than the roughly 670-donor mean.

CDR1 and CDR2 from the germline V gene are SGHNT and YENEEA. V lost 4 bases, J lost 2 bases, and 10 bases lay in between. CDR3 length: 14 residues. Remarks on this clone: What it binds is unknown.

A multiplex PCR was run with 60 Vbeta primers and 13 Jbeta primers. Assay: immunoSEQ multiplex PCR; the TCRdb copy retains only in-frame clones and omits some. Among around 170,000 clones listed, approximately 81% were seen once. The receptor was derived from a man aged 50 to 59 in good health and CMV-seronegative. Sequencing was carried out using PBMCs. The rearrangement uses TRBV11-3 and TRBJ2-3, with D tentatively TRBD1 (6 bases). The CDR3 nucleotides read TGTGCCAGCAGCTCACAGGGACCCACAGATACGCAGTATTTT. Its translation is CASSSQGPTDTQYF.